This T cell receptor (beta chain) was documented in a study of blood T cells in healthy people across ages (dated by TCRdb to between 2014 and 2017). Turning to the overall study: In model experiments, template switching captured about one uniquely barcoded TCR beta cDNA molecule for every two T cells. To track age-related changes in TCR beta repertoire diversity, the study relied on deep sequencing normalized with unique cDNA molecular identifiers. For two donors (one aged 18 to 30 and one aged 80 or older), the study analyzed two additional independent replicas of 1 million unique cDNA reads from the same blood draw. Donors were grouped into four age groups: young (average 16 years), middle-aged (39), aged (62) and long-lived (about 90).

The roughly 39 donors, aged about 6 to 95 years, were systemically healthy Caucasian individuals from Russia. Each donor gave ten milliliters of peripheral blood, drawn into EDTA-treated Vacutainer tubes. Ficoll-Paque density-gradient centrifugation was used to isolate PBMCs, with at least 6.5 million per sample. Trizol reagent was used to extract total RNA from PBMCs, with at least 6 micrograms per sample. Naive CD45RAhigh/CD27high T cell percentages were measured by flow cytometry on a PBMC aliquot from every donor. Trimming removed 1 base from V and 3 bases from J, leaving 12 bases between the germline ends. CDR1 and CDR2 were assigned from the germline V gene as LGHNA and YSLEER. CDR3 length: 15 amino acids, cysteine to phenylalanine. Only the CDR3 DNA stays, 45 bases, in frame from base 1. Summary of the overall study and its limitations: Because donor CMV infection status was unknown, age-related changes in expanded clonotypes were potentially confounded. Because profiling used bulk unsorted PBMCs, naive and antigen-experienced compartments could not be compared conclusively. The percentage of naive T cells measured by flow cytometry correlated strongly with observed TCR beta diversity. As age increased, observed TCR beta diversity per million T cells dropped in a roughly linear way, and a significant reduction was already evident by age roughly 36. Compared with the aged group, the long-lived group had more naive CD4+ T cells, fewer expanded clones and increased TCR diversity, a pattern suggesting age selection. Estimates of total diversity based on one million sequenced T cells were regarded as lower bounds and as underestimates.

Turning to this clonotype: It has no known antigen specificity. No much larger clone exists at a distance of one base, and base qualities are not known.

Library method: 5' RACE. This sample was sequenced with an Illumina HiSeq 2500. A second PCR of roughly 7 to 11 cycles was performed with a sample-barcoded 5' primer and a J-beta primer mix. Each TCR beta cDNA molecule received a unique molecular identifier from a template-switch 5' adaptor carrying 12 random nucleotides. Each sample yielded at least 2.5 million CDR3-containing paired-end reads. All of the RNA was converted into first-strand cDNA using the Mint cDNA synthesis kit, with a TRBC-specific oligonucleotide serving as the primer. Following uracil-DNA glycosylase treatment, all cDNA underwent a first 18-cycle PCR with the universal primers M1SS and BC2_uni_R. As for the authors' bioinformatics: Normalization of each sample was performed by random selection of 1 million high-quality reads, each carrying a distinct molecular identifier. Instead of being binned into consensus sequences, reads that shared molecular identifiers were thrown out. CDR3 identification, clonotype clustering and error correction used MiTCR with a Q25 quality threshold and the strictest error-elimination algorithm. A nonparametric unseen species model using Euler transformation provided a lower-bound estimate of total TCR beta diversity. TCRdb reprocessed the public reads (quality trimming at Q25 with fastp, clone calling with MiXCR) and kept in-frame beta chains. A single entry per CDR3 protein holds the most common genes and DNA from its merged rows. What appears here as the V and J calls and clone size reflects TCRdb's work, not the paper's. For this sample there are around 820,000 distinct CDR3 sequences; roughly 25% appear just once. The top ten hold approximately 4% of the sample.

In addition, the sample was reused for a study of T cells of mothers and their children. Taken from the second paper: Nine systemically healthy Caucasian individuals served as donors, namely three mothers together with their six children. cDNA synthesis used all of the extracted RNA, with approximately 1.4 ug of RNA in each 15 ul reaction. In the second PCR, the M1S primer added sample barcodes and 2-4 random nucleotides. More than 8 million TCR beta CDR3 reads were obtained from each mother, and about 3 million reads were obtained from each child. TCR recombination output is similarly shaped by thymic selection in related and unrelated pairs, with a minor effect exerted by inherited differences. Related mother-child pairs always showed normalized repertoire overlap that was slightly higher than in unrelated mother-child pairs, though the difference was never significant. Persistent microchimeric T cell clones were not detected, at a sensitivity of about 100 clones per million clonotypes. In the study, deep NGS was used to compare the TCR beta repertoires of mothers and children, and features distinguishing related mother-child pairs from unrelated individuals were sought. The mean age was around 40 +/- 4 years for the mothers and about 10 +/- 4 years for the children. After adapter ligation was performed with NEBNext reagents, the libraries were sequenced on an Illumina HiSeq 2000 with 100+100 nt paired-end reads. To prevent cross-contamination, the mother and child libraries were prepared one month apart and sequenced in separate runs. For each donor, somewhere between roughly 450,000 and 2,000,000 distinct TCR beta clonotypes were identified. Naive TCR beta clonotypes were estimated from low-frequency clonotypes matched to each donor's FACS-determined naive share, without sorting.

This receptor was identified in a boy under 18 in good health. Sequencing was done on a sample of blood. The receptor chain draws on TRBV4-3 and TRBJ1-1, and the D gene may be TRBD1, 5 bases matching. The base sequence is TGCGCCAGCAGCCAAGGAGGGGAGGGCCACACTGAAGCTTTCTTT. Its protein is CASSQGGEGHTEAFF.